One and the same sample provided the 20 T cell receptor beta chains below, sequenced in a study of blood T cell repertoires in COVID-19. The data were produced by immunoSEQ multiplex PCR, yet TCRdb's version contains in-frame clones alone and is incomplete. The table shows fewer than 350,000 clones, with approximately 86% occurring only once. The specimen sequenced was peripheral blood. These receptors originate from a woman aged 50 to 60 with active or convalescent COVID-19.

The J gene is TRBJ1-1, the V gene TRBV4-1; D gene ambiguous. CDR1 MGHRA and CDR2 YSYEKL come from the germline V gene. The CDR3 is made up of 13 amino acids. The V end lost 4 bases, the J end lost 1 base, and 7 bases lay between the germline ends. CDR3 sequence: CASSRLENTEAFF. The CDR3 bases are TGCGCCAGCAGCCGATTAGAGAACACTGAAGCTTTCTTT.

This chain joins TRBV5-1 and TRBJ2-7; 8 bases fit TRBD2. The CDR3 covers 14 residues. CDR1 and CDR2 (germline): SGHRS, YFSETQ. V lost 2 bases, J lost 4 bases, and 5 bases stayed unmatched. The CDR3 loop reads CASSLAGARYEQYF. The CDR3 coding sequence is TGCGCCAGCAGCTTAGCGGGAGCGAGGTACGAGCAGTACTTC.

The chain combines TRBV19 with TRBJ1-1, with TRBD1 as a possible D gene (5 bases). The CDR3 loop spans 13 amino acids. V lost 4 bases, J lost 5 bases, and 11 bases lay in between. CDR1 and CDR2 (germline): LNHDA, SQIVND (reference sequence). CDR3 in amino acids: CASSSWGETEAFF. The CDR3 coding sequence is TGTGCCAGTAGTAGCTGGGGCGAGACTGAAGCTTTCTTT.

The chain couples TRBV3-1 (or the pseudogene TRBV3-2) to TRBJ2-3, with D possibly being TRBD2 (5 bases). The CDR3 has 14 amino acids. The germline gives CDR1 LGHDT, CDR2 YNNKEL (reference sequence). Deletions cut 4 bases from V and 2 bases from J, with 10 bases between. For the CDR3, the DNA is TGTGCCAGCAGCCTAACTCTAGCCACAGATACGCAGTATTTT. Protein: CASSLTLATDTQYF.

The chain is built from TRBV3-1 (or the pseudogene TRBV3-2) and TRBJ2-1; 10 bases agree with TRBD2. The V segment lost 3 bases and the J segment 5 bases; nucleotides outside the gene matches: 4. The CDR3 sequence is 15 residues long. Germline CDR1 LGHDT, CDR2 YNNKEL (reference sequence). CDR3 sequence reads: CASSQDSGRHNEQFF. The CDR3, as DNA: TGTGCCAGCAGCCAGGATAGCGGGAGGCACAATGAGCAGTTCTTC.

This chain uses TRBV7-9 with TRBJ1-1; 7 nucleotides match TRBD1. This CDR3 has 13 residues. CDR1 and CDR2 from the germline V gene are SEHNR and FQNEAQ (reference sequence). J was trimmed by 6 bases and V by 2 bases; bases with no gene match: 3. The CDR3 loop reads CASSLRQGSEAFF. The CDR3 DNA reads TGTGCCAGCAGCTTACGACAGGGATCTGAAGCTTTCTTT. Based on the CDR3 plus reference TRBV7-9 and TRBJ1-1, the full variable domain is DTGVSQNPRHKITKRGQNVTFRCDPISEHNRLYWYRQTLGQGPEFLTYFQNEAQLEKSRLLSDRFSAERPKGSFSTLEIQRTEQGDSAMYLCASSLRQGSEAFFGQGTRLTVV.

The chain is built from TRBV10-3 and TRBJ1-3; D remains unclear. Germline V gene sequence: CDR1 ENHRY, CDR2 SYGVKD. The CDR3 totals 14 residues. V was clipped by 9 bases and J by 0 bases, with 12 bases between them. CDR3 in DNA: TGTGCCATTAAGAGGGAAGCCTCTGGAAACACCATATATTTT. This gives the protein CAIKREASGNTIYF.

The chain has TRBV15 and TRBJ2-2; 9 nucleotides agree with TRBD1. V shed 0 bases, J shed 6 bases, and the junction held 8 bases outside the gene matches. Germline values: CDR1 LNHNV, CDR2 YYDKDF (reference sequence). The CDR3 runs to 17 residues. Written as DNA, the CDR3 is TGTGCCACCAGCAGAGATGTGGGACAGGGAGGTGCCGGGGAGCTGTTTTTT. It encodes CATSRDVGQGGAGELFF.

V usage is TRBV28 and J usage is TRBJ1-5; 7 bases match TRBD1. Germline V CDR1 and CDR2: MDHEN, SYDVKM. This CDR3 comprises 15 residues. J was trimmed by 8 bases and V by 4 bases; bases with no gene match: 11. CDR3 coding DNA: TGTGCCAGCAGTTGGGGGTTAGGACAGGACAAGCCCCAGCATTTT. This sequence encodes CASSWGLGQDKPQHF.

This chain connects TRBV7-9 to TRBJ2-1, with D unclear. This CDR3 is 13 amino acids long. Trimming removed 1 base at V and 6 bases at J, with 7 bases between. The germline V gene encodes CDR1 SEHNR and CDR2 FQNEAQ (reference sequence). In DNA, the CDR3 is TGTGCCAGCAGCTTAGATAGCTTCAATGAGCAGTTCTTC. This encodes CASSLDSFNEQFF. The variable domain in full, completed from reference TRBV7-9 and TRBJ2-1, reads DTGVSQNPRHKITKRGQNVTFRCDPISEHNRLYWYRQTLGQGPEFLTYFQNEAQLEKSRLLSDRFSAERPKGSFSTLEIQRTEQGDSAMYLCASSLDSFNEQFFGPGTRLTVL.

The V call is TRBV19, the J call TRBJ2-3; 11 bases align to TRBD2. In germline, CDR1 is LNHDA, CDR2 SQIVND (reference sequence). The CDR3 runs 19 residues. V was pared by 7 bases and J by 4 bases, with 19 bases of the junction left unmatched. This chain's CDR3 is CASTPRGTSGRVSPDTQYF. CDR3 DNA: TGTGCCAGTACCCCCAGAGGGACTAGCGGTCGTGTTTCCCCAGATACGCAGTATTTT.

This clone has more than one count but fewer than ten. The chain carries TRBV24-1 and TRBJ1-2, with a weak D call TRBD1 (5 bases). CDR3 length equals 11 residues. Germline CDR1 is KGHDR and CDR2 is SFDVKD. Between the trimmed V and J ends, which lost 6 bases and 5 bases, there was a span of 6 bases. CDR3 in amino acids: CATSQGYGYTF. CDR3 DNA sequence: TGTGCCACCAGTCAGGGATATGGCTACACCTTC.

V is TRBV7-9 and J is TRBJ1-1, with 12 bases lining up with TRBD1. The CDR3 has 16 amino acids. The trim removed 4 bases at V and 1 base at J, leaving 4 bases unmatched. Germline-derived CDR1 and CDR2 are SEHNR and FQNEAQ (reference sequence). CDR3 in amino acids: CASSSGDRGRNTEAFF. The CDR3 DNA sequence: TGTGCCAGCAGCTCGGGGGACAGGGGGCGGAACACTGAAGCTTTCTTT.

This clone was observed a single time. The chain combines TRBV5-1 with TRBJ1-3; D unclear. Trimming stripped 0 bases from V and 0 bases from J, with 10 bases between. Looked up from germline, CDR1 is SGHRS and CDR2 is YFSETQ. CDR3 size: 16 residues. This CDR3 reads CASSLDGILSGNTIYF. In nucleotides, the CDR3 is TGCGCCAGCAGCTTGGACGGTATACTCTCTGGAAACACCATATATTTT.

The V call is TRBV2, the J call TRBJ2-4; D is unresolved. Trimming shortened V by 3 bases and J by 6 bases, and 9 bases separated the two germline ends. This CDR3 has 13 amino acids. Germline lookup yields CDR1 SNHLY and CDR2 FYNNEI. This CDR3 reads CASSEGSLNIQYF. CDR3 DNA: TGTGCCAGCAGTGAGGGCAGCTTAAACATTCAGTACTTC.

CDR3 in amino acids: CASRIQGDTEAFF. The CDR3 nucleotides are TGTGCCAGCAGGATACAGGGAGACACTGAAGCTTTCTTT. This chain uses TRBV5-5 with TRBJ1-1; D might be TRBD1 (6 bases). The CDR3 sequence is 13 residues long. Trimming removed 5 bases from V and 3 bases from J, with 11 bases in between. Germline lookup yields CDR1 SGHKS and CDR2 YYEKEE (reference sequence).

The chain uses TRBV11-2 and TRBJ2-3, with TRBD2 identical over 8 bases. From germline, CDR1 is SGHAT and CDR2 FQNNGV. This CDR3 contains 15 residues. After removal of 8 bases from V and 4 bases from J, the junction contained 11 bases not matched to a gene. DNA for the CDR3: TGTGCCAGCCCTTCGGGGGGGGGTAGATCAGATACGCAGTATTTT. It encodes CASPSGGGRSDTQYF.

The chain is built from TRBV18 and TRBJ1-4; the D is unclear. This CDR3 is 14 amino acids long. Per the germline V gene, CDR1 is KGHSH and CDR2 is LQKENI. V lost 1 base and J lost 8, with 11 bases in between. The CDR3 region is CASSPRSLGEKLFF. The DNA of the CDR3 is TGTGCCAGCTCACCACGATCACTAGGGGAAAAACTGTTTTTT.

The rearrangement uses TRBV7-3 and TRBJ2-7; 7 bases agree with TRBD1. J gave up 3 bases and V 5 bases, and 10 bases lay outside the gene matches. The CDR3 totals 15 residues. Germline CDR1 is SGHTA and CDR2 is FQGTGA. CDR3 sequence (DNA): TGTGCCAGCAGCGCGGCTGGACAGGTCGTCTACGAGCAGTACTTC. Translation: CASSAAGQVVYEQYF.

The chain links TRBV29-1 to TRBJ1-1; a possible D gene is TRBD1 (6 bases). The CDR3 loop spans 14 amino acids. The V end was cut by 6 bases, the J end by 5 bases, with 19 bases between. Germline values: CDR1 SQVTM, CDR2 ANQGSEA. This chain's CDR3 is CSVVAGRRGTEAFF. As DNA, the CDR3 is TGCAGCGTCGTTGCAGGGCGAAGGGGGACTGAAGCTTTCTTT.